This T cell receptor (beta chain) was captured by sequencing in a study of blood T cells in healthy people across ages. Germline V gene sequence: CDR1 SGHTA, CDR2 FQGNSA. This CDR3 has 14 amino acids. Trimming pared 2 bases from V and 2 bases from J, leaving 9 bases between. PBMCs were isolated at a quantity of at least 6.5 million per sample. Through a sample-barcoded 5' primer and a J-beta primer mix, a second PCR was run for roughly 7 to 12 cycles. TCRdb used MiXCR to reprocess the 5' RACE reads, holding one entry per CDR3 protein. Found here are about 1.7 million distinct CDR3 sequences, roughly 28% of them singletons; the top ten hold 7.7%.

The receptor was derived from a woman in her twenties or thirties in good health. The V call is TRBV7-2, the J call TRBJ2-5; D remains unclear. What was sequenced was blood. The CDR3: CASSLSLTQETQYF. CDR3 in DNA: TGTGCCAGCAGCTTAAGCCTAACTCAAGAGACCCAGTACTTC.